These 16 T cell receptor beta chains were all obtained from the same sample, sequenced in a study of T cells after yellow fever vaccination. MiXCR was run by TCRdb on the 5' RACE reads, yielding one entry per CDR3 protein. The repertoire holds about 170,000 distinct CDR3 sequences, with 9.5% to 11% as singletons. Here the sequenced sample was CD8+ T cells sorted from PBMCs, taken 15 days after the yellow fever booster vaccination. These receptors originate from a man between 18 and 29 years old who received the YFV17D yellow fever vaccine.

This sequence joins TRBV4-1 and TRBJ1-2; no reliable D call. CDR3 length equals 13 residues. The V end lost 3 bases, the J end lost 8 bases, and 13 bases lay between the germline ends. Germline-derived CDR1 and CDR2 are MGHRA and YSYEKL. The CDR3 nucleotides are TGCGCCAGCAGCCAGCCTCTGTCCACGGGCTACACCTTC. Translation gives CASSQPLSTGYTF.

This clonotype showed up just a few times. The chain is built from TRBV13 and TRBJ1-1, with D uncertain. The CDR3 is made up of 14 amino acids. The V gene's germline CDR1 is PRHDT and CDR2 FYEKMQ (reference sequence). Trimming stripped 5 bases from V and 11 bases from J, with 21 bases between. CDR3 sequence reads: CASSPIGSLVDAFF. The CDR3 bases are TGTGCCAGCAGCCCGATCGGGAGTTTGGTAGATGCTTTCTTT. Full variable domain (rest looked up from reference TRBV13 and TRBJ1-1): AAGVIQSPRHLIKEKRETATLKCYPIPRHDTVYWYQQGPGQDPQFLISFYEKMQSDKGSIPDRFSAQQFSDYHSELNMSSLELGDSALYFCASSPIGSLVDAFFGQGTRLTVV.

To note about this clonotype: A much larger clone is a single base away; this may be a read error. This chain links TRBV4-1 with TRBJ2-7, with 10 bases identical to TRBD2. Germline V gives CDR1 MGHRA, CDR2 YSYEKL. V was clipped by 0 bases and J by 5 bases; unmatched bases: 7. CDR3 length equals 16 residues. As DNA, the CDR3 is TGCGCCAGCAGCCAAGATAGGGCTAGCGGGGGCAACGAGCAGTACTTC. It is translated as CASSQDRASGGNEQYF.

The rearrangement uses TRBV29-1 and TRBJ2-5; perhaps TRBD1 as D (6 bases). V lost 5 bases and J 5 bases, leaving 12 bases between the germline ends. This CDR3 is built from 12 residues. Germline V gene sequence: CDR1 SQVTM, CDR2 ANQGSEA. CDR3 region: CSVCMQGETQYF. The CDR3, as DNA: TGCAGCGTTTGTATGCAGGGGGAGACCCAGTACTTC.

The table lists this clonotype with many counts. The J gene is TRBJ2-7, the V gene TRBV7-2, with D possibly TRBD1 on 5 matching bases. The CDR3 is 13 amino acids. The germline CDR1 and CDR2 sequences are SGHTA and FQGNSA. V dropped 7 bases and J dropped 0 bases, with 10 bases sitting between them. The CDR3 loop is CASTDSHSYEQYF. The CDR3, as DNA: TGTGCCAGCACCGACAGCCACTCCTACGAGCAGTACTTC.

This clonotype was detected a few times. The V call is TRBV5-4, the J call TRBJ2-7; weak D call: TRBD2 (5 bases). Trimming took 4 bases from V and 0 from J, leaving 20 bases between them. The CDR3 is 17 amino acids. Germline assignment: CDR1 SGHNT and CDR2 YYREEE (reference sequence). The chain's CDR3 is CASSDFHSGLNSYEQYF. The CDR3 DNA follows: TGTGCCAGCAGCGATTTCCACAGCGGACTGAACTCCTACGAGCAGTACTTC.

The J gene is TRBJ2-2, the V gene TRBV24-1, with a weak D call TRBD1 (6 bases). Germline V CDR1 and CDR2: KGHDR, SFDVKD. Trimming stripped 3 bases from V and 5 bases from J, with 15 bases between. The CDR3 is 16 amino acids. This CDR3 is CATSDRLGRGTGELFF. The CDR3 DNA is TGTGCCACCAGTGATCGATTGGGAAGGGGGACCGGGGAGCTGTTTTTT.

This clonotype was observed a handful of times. This chain connects TRBV4-3 to TRBJ1-2, with D possibly matching TRBD1 (6 bases). V was pared by 7 bases and J by 0 bases, with 12 bases between. The CDR3 runs to 14 residues. Looked up from germline, CDR1 is LGHNA and CDR2 is YSLEER. CDR3 sequence (DNA): TGCGCCAGCAACAGCGGGACATCTAACTATGGCTACACCTTC. Its translation is CASNSGTSNYGYTF.

This rearrangement joins TRBV7-3 to TRBJ2-7, with D possibly matching TRBD2 (5 bases). Germline V gene data show CDR1 as SGHTA and CDR2 as FQGTGA. The CDR3 totals 16 residues. Trimming removed 5 bases at V and 3 bases at J, with 20 bases between. DNA for the CDR3: TGTGCCAGCAGCCCTCCTCGGGGAGTTGGTGGCTACGAGCAGTACTTC. Residues: CASSPPRGVGGYEQYF.

The V call is TRBV21-1, the J call TRBJ2-7; no DNA check was done on the table's D call, TRBD2. TRBV21-1 is a pseudogene segment. The CDR3 runs 15 residues. The CDR3 protein is CASSKVGGRLYEQYF. DNA for the CDR3: TGTGCCAGCAGCAAAGTAGGAGGACGGCTCTACGAGCAGTACTTC.

This clonotype was seen a handful of times. The V gene is TRBV4-2, the J gene TRBJ2-7; no firm D call. Looked up from germline, CDR1 is LGHNA and CDR2 is YNFKEQ. The V end was cut by 4 bases, the J end by 2 bases, with 12 bases between. The length of the CDR3 is 14 residues. The CDR3 nucleotides are TGTGCCAGCAGCCTGACGACGGACGCCTACGAGCAGTACTTC. It encodes CASSLTTDAYEQYF.

This chain links TRBV7-9 with TRBJ2-2; 7 bases fit TRBD1. After removal of 7 bases from V and 0 bases from J, the junction contained 8 bases not matched to a gene. Germline loops: CDR1 SEHNR, CDR2 FQNEAQ (reference sequence). The CDR3 sequence is 16 residues long. The CDR3 nucleotides are TGTGCCAGCACCCCCAGAGGGGGCCCGAACACCGGGGAGCTGTTTTTT. Protein: CASTPRGGPNTGELFF. Together with reference TRBV7-9 and TRBJ2-2, the CDR3 gives the full variable domain: DTGVSQNPRHKITKRGQNVTFRCDPISEHNRLYWYRQTLGQGPEFLTYFQNEAQLEKSRLLSDRFSAERPKGSFSTLEIQRTEQGDSAMYLCASTPRGGPNTGELFFGEGSRLTVL.

This clonotype was seen ten or more times. This rearrangement joins TRBV28 to TRBJ2-3; D is perhaps TRBD2 (6 bases). Looked up from germline, CDR1 is MDHEN and CDR2 is SYDVKM. Trimming stripped 3 bases from V and 0 bases from J, with 13 bases between. The CDR3 loop spans 16 amino acids. DNA for the CDR3: TGTGCCAGCAGTTTCGGGCGGGGAGGTAGCACAGATACGCAGTATTTT. It encodes CASSFGRGGSTDTQYF.

This clonotype was counted only a few times. V gene TRBV4-1 combines with J gene TRBJ1-3; D gene ambiguous. V shed 1 base and J shed 4 bases, with 11 bases lying between them. Germline V CDR1 and CDR2: MGHRA, YSYEKL. The CDR3 contains 15 residues. The CDR3 reads CASSQVETAGNTIYF. Written as DNA, the CDR3 is TGCGCCAGCAGCCAAGTTGAGACTGCCGGAAACACCATATATTTT.

This clonotype was seen only a few times. V gene TRBV6-2 or TRBV6-3 combines with J gene TRBJ2-7; D possibly corresponds to TRBD1 (6 bases). The V end was cut by 5 bases, the J end by 3 bases, with 11 bases between. The CDR3 covers 13 residues. Germline V lookup: CDR1 MNHEY, CDR2 SVGEGT. CDR3 protein: CASSPPDSYEQYF. The CDR3 region has the DNA TGTGCCAGCAGTCCCCCGGACAGCTACGAGCAGTACTTC.

This clonotype was detected a few times. The V gene is TRBV4-1, the J gene TRBJ1-2; 12 nucleotides agree with TRBD1. V shed 1 base, J shed 4 bases, and the junction held 4 bases outside the gene matches. CDR3 length: 16 residues. Germline loops: CDR1 MGHRA, CDR2 YSYEKL. The CDR3 is CASSQGDRGLTYGYTF. Here the CDR3 DNA reads TGCGCCAGCAGCCAAGGGGACAGGGGGCTTACCTATGGCTACACCTTC.